This passage covers 2 T cell receptor beta chains from one sample sequenced in a study of T cell clones after liver transplantation. Sequenced by immunoSEQ multiplex PCR; TCRdb stores in-frame clones only, minus some. The sample comprises 9,500 to 10,000 clones, roughly 72% of which are singletons, and around a fifth rests with the top ten. The sequences come from CD8+ T cells from blood, collected at the roughly 15-month timepoint. These receptors all come from a human patient who received a liver transplant. Some of these T cells may belong to the graft donor.

The V call is TRBV7-2, the J call TRBJ2-1; TRBD2 aligns across 7 bases. The CDR3 is 12 residues long. V dropped 4 bases and J dropped 6; count of bases not matched to a gene: 0. Per germline, CDR1 SGHTA and CDR2 FQGNSA. As DNA, the CDR3 is TGTGCCAGCAGCTGGGGGGGCAATGAGCAGTTCTTC. As protein: CASSWGGNEQFF.

This clone was seen more than once but under ten times. V usage is TRBV5-1 and J usage is TRBJ1-1; unclear D gene. CDR1 is SGHRS and CDR2 is YFSETQ in the germline V gene. Trimming removed 0 bases at V and 4 bases at J, with 13 bases between. This CDR3 has 15 amino acids. CDR3 bases: TGCGCCAGCAGCTTGGCCCTAGAAAGAAGCACTGAAGCTTTCTTT. Protein: CASSLALERSTEAFF. The variable domain in full, with the rest retrieved from reference TRBV5-1 and TRBJ1-1, is KAGVTQTPRYLIKTRGQQVTLSCSPISGHRSVSWYQQTPGQGLQFLFEYFSETQRNKGNFPGRFSGRQFSNSRSEMNVSTLELGDSALYLCASSLALERSTEAFFGQGTRLTVV.